This TCR beta chain was obtained from a study of CD8+ T cells in alopecia areata. Study summary: Tofacitinib lasted 6 to 18 months, then 6 months off drug. Study observations and caveats: Lesional scalp displayed greater clonality than normal scalp, most notably in alopecia totalis/universalis. Scalp sequencing also captures normal skin's resident alphabeta T cells. In scalp, tofacitinib significantly decreased clonality and expanded CD8+ clones among the top 100.

Noted treatment: oral pan-JAK inhibitor, 5-10 mg twice daily. Germline CDR1 is MGHDK and CDR2 is SYGVNS. The CDR3 length is 18 residues. After removal of 5 bases from V and 2 bases from J, the junction contained 12 bases not matched to a gene. Sequencing relied on a cDNA template that was reverse transcribed from extracted RNA. Data came from immunoSEQ multiplex PCR; TCRdb stores just in-frame clones and leaves some out. The sample has over 150,000 clones, around three fifths seen once. This clone was observed a handful of times. Its antigen is not identified. The clonotype comes from a human donor with alopecia areata. The material was CD4+ T cells sorted from blood, obtained at week 24, from a patient treated with tofacitinib. The chain recombines TRBV25-1 with TRBJ2-6, with TRBD1 matching over 7 bases. CDR3 in amino acids: CASSPRTTTGAGANVLTF. In DNA form, the CDR3 reads TGTGCCAGCAGTCCCAGAACAACCACAGGGGCTGGGGCCAACGTCCTGACTTTC.